This T cell receptor beta chain is drawn from a study of naive and memory T cell subsets. Study results and caveats: This RNA-based method may be sensitive to activation-related transcript changes.

An oligonucleotide containing a UMI was ligated to the 3' end of TCR cDNA. Whole-blood samples were around 2.3 ml of peripheral blood from healthy adult volunteers. V was trimmed by 3 bases and J by 2 bases, leaving 10 bases between them. This CDR3 has 15 amino acids. Germline CDR1 reads LNHDA; CDR2 reads SQIVND (reference sequence). Concerning this clonotype itself: Its antigen is as yet unknown.

The SP2 primer and nested alpha and beta constant region primers amplified ligated cDNA in four rounds. Using its own MiXCR run on the 5' RACE reads, TCRdb lists one record per CDR3 protein. The table lists 56,000 or so distinct CDR3 sequences, 7.6% of them singletons. This sequence originates from a female donor in good health. The gene calls are TRBV19 and TRBJ1-4; no definite D call. CDR3 loop: CASSILTSTNEKLFF. The CDR3 DNA reads TGTGCCAGTAGTATCTTGACATCGACTAATGAAAAACTGTTTTTT. The variable domain in full, completed from reference TRBV19 and TRBJ1-4, reads DGGITQSPKYLFRKEGQNVTLSCEQNLNHDAMYWYRQDPGQGLRLIYYSQIVNDFQKGDIAEGYSVSREKKESFPLTVTSAQKNPTAFYLCASSILTSTNEKLFFGSGTQLSVL.